The entry that follows covers one T cell receptor beta chain sequence. The data were taken from a study of blood T cell repertoires in COVID-19. As for the study in general: Some COVID-19 samples were acute and others convalescent; all came from the United States, Italy and Spain. From T cells, B-cell-depleted T cells, or PBMCs came the material, which was cDNA or gDNA.

This study enrolled people aged about 18 to 100 from about 26 US geographic areas. Authors' data handling: How many nucleated cells were present was estimated from reference gene primer amplification. Assay used: immunoSEQ multiplex PCR; TCRdb lists only in-frame clones, some missing. The V and J calls and clone size come from that table; D and trimming were worked out from the DNA. The sample yields some 190,000 clones, around 81% seen once. This CDR3 comprises 15 residues. Germline V CDR1 and CDR2: SGHKS, YYEKEE (reference sequence). V was clipped by 4 bases and J by 3 bases; unmatched bases: 6. The sample taken for sequencing was PBMCs or T cells enriched from blood (not recorded which). This receptor was obtained from a man aged 25 to 40 with acute COVID-19. The chain employs TRBV5-5 and TRBJ1-1, with 10 bases identical to TRBD1. CDR3 protein: CASSPRQGADTEAFF. As DNA, the CDR3 is TGTGCCAGCAGCCCGAGACAGGGGGCGGACACTGAAGCTTTCTTT.